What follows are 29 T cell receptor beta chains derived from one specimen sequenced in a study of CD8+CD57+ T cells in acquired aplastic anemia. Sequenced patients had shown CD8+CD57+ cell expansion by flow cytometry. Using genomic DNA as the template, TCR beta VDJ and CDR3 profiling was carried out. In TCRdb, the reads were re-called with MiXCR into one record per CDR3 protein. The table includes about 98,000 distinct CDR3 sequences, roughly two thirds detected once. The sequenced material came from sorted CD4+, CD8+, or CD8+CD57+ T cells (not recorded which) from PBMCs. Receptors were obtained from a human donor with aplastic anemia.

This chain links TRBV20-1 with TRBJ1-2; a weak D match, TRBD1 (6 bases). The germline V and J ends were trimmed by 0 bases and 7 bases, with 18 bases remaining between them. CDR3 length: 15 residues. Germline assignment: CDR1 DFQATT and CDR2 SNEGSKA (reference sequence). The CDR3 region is CSARDQTGWMGGYTF. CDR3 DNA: TGCAGTGCTAGAGATCAAACAGGGTGGATGGGTGGCTACACCTTC.

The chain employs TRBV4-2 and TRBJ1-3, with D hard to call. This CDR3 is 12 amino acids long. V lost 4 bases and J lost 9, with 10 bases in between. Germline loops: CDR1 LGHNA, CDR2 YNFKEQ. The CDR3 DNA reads TGTGCCAGCAGCCCGAAGAGCGGCACCATATATTTT. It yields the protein CASSPKSGTIYF.

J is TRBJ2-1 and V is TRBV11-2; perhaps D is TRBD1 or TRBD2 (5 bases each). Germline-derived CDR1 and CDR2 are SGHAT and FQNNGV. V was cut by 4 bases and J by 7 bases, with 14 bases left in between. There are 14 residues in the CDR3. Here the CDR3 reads CASSSSTWGNEQFF. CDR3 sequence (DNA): TGTGCCAGCAGCTCTTCTACCTGGGGGAATGAGCAGTTCTTC.

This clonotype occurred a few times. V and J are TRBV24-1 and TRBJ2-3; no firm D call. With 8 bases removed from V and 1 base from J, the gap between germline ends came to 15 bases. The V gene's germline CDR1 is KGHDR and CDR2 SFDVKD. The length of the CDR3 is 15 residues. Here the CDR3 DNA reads TGTGCCACCAAAACGTCCCCTGGGGGCACAGATACGCAGTATTTT. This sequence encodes CATKTSPGGTDTQYF.

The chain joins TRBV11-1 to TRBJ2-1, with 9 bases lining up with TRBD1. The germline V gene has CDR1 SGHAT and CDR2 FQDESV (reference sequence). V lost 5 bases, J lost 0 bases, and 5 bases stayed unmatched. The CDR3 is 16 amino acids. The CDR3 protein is CASSPRQGGSYNEQFF. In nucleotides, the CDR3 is TGTGCCAGCAGCCCCAGACAGGGGGGCTCCTACAATGAGCAGTTCTTC.

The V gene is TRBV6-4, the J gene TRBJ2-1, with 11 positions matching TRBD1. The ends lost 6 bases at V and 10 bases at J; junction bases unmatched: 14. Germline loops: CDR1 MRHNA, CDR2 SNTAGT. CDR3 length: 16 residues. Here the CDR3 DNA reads TGTGCCAGCAGCGACGGCGGGACAGGGGGAATCGGGGAGCAGTTCTTC. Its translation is CASSDGGTGGIGEQFF.

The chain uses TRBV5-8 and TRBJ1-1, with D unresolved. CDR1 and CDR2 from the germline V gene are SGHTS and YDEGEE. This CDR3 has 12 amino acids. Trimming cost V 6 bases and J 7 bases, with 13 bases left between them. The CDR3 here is CASILSRSEAFF. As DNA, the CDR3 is TGTGCCAGCATCCTCTCCCGGAGTGAAGCTTTCTTT.

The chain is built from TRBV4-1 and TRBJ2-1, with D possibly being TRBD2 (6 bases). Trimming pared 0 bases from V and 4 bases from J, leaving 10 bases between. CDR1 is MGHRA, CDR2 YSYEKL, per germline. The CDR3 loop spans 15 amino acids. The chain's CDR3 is CASSQDHLAYNEQFF. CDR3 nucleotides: TGCGCCAGCAGCCAAGACCATCTAGCGTACAATGAGCAGTTCTTC.

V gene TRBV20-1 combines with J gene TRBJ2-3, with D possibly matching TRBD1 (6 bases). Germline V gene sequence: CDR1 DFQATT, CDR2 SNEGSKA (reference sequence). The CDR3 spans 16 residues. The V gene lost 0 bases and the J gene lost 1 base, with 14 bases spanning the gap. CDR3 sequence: CSARDWGRSRTDTQYF. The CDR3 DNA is TGCAGTGCTAGAGACTGGGGGCGATCCCGCACAGATACGCAGTATTTT.

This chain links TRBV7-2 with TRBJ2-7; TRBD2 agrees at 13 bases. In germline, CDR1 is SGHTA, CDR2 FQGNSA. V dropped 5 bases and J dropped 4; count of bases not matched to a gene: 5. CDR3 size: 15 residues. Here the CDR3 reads CASSITSGGAYEQYF. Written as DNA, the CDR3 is TGTGCCAGCAGCATTACTAGCGGGGGGGCGTACGAGCAGTACTTC.

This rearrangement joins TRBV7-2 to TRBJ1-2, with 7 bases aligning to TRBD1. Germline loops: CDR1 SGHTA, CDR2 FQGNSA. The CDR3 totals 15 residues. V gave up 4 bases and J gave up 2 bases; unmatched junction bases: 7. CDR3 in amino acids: CASSSTGQENYGYTF. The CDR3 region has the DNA TGTGCCAGCAGCTCGACCGGACAGGAGAACTATGGCTACACCTTC.

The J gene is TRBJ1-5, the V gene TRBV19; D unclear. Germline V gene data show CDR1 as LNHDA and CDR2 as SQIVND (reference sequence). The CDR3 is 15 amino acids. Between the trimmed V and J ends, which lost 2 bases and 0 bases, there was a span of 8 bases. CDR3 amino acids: CASSIMTDSNQPQHF. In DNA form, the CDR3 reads TGTGCCAGTAGTATAATGACGGATAGCAATCAGCCCCAGCATTTT.

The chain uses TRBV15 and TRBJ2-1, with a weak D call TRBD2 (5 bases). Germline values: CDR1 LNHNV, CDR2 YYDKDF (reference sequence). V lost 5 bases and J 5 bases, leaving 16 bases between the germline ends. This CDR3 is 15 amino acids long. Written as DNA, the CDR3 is TGTGCCACCAGCCGACCACTAGTCCAGGACAATGAGCAGTTCTTC. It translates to CATSRPLVQDNEQFF. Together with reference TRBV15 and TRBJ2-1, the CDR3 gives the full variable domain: DAMVIQNPRYQVTQFGKPVTLSCSQTLNHNVMYWYQQKSSQAPKLLFHYYDKDFNNEADTPDNFQSRRPNTSFCFLDIRSPGLGDTAMYLCATSRPLVQDNEQFFGPGTRLTVL.

CDR3 amino acids: CASSEAGQNNSPLHF. DNA for the CDR3: TGTGCCAGCAGTGAGGCGGGACAGAATAATTCACCCCTCCACTTT. The chain carries TRBV2 and TRBJ1-6; 7 bases map to TRBD1. CDR1 is SNHLY, CDR2 FYNNEI, per germline. V dropped 3 bases and J dropped 5; count of bases not matched to a gene: 4. The CDR3 runs to 15 residues.

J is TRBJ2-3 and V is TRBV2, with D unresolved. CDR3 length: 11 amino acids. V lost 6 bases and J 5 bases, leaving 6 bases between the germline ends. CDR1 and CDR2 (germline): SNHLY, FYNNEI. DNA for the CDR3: TGTGCCAGCAGGGACGGAGATACGCAGTATTTT. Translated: CASRDGDTQYF. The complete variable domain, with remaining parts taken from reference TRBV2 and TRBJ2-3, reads EPEVTQTPSHQVTQMGQEVILRCVPISNHLYFYWYRQILGQKVEFLVSFYNNEISEKSEIFDDQFSVERPDGSNFTLKIRSTKLEDSAMYFCASRDGDTQYFGPGTRLTVL.

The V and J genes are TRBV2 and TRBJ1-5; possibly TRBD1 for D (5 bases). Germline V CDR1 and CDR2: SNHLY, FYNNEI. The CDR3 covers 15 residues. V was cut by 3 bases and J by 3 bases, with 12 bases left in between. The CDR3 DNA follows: TGTGCCAGCAGTGAGATTTGGGGGAACAATCAGCCCCAGCATTTT. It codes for CASSEIWGNNQPQHF.

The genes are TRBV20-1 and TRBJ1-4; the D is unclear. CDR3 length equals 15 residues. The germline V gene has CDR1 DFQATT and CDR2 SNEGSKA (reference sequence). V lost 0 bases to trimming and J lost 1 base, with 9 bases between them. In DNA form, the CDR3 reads TGCAGTGCTAGAGATTCCGGGAGAACTAATGAAAAACTGTTTTTT. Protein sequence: CSARDSGRTNEKLFF.

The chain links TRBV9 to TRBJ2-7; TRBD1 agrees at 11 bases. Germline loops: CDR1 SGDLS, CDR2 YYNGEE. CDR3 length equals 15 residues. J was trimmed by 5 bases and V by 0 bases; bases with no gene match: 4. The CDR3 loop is CASSVDGTGGNEQYF. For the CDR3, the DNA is TGTGCCAGCAGCGTAGACGGGACAGGGGGAAACGAGCAGTACTTC.

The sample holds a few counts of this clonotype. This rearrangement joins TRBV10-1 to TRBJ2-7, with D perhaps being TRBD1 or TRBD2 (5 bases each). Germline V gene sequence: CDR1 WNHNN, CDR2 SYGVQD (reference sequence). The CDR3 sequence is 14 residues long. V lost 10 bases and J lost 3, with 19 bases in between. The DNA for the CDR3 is TGCGCCACTCAACCGGGACCGGCCAACTACGAGCAGTACTTC. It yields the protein CATQPGPANYEQYF.

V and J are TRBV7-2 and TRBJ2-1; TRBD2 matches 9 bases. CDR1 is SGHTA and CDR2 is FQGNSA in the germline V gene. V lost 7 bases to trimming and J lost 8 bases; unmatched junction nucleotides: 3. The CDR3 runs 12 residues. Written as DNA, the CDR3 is TGTGCCAGCAAGAGACTAGCGGATGAGCAGTTCTTC. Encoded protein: CASKRLADEQFF.

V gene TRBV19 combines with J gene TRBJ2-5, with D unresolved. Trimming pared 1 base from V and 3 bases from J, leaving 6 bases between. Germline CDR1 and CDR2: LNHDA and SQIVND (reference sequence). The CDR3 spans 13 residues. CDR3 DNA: TGTGCCAGTAGTATAGGAAGGGAAGAGACCCAGTACTTC. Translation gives CASSIGREETQYF.

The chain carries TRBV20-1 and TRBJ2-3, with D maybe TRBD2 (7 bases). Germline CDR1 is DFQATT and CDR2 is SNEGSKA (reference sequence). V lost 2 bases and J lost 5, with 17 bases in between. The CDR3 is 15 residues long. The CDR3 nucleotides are TGCAGTGCTAGATCTGAGGGGGGGCGTGTAGATACGCAGTATTTT. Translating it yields CSARSEGGRVDTQYF.

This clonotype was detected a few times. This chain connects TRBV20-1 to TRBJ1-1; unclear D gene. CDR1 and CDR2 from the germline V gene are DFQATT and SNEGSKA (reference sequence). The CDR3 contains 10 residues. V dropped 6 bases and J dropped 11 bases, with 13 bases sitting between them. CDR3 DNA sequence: TGCAGTGCCTCGGCGGTGTTTGCTTTCTTT. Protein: CSASAVFAFF.

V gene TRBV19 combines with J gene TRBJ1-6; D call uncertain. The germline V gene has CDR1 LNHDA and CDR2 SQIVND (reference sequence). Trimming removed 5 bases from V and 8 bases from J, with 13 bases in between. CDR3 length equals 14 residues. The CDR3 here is CASSLFERDSPLHF. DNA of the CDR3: TGTGCCAGTAGTCTTTTTGAGAGGGATTCACCCCTCCACTTT.

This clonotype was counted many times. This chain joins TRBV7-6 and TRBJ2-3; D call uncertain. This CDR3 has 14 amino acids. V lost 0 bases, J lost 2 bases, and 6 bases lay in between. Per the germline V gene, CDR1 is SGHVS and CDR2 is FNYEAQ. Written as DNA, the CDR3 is TGTGCCAGCAGCTTAGCCGACGACACAGATACGCAGTATTTT. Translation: CASSLADDTDTQYF.

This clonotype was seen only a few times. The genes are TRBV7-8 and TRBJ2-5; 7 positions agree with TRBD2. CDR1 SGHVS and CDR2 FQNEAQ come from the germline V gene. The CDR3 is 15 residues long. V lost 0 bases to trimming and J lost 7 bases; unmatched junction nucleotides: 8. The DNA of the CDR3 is TGTGCCAGCAGCTTAGCAGAAGCGGGACCCCTGACCCAGTACTTC. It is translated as CASSLAEAGPLTQYF.

CDR3 DNA: TGTGCCTGGAGCGATAGCGGGAGGATCGCAGATACGCAGTATTTT. This sequence encodes CAWSDSGRIADTQYF. The chain uses TRBV30 and TRBJ2-3, with TRBD2 identical over 10 bases. CDR3 length equals 15 residues. J gave up 4 bases and V 3 bases, and 7 bases lay outside the gene matches. Germline lookup yields CDR1 GTSNPN and CDR2 SVGIG (reference sequence).

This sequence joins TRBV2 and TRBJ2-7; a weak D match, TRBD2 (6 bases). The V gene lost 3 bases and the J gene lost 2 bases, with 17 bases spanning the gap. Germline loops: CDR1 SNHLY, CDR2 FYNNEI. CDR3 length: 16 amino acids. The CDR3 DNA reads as TGTGCCAGCAGTGAGGGCGCGGGACGCCTAACCTACGAGCAGTACTTC. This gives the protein CASSEGAGRLTYEQYF.

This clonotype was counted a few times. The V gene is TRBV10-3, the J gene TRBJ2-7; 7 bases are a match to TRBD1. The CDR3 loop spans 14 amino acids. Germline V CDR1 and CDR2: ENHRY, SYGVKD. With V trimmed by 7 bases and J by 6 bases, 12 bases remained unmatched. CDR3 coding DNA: TGTGCCATCACTTCCGGACAGGAGATCGGCGAGCAGTACTTC. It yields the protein CAITSGQEIGEQYF.